Listed below are T cell receptor beta chains from one sample, sequenced in a study of blood T cell repertoires in COVID-19. Only in-frame clones appear in the TCRdb table, and some are missing; sequencing was by immunoSEQ multiplex PCR. The repertoire holds approximately 310,000 clones, with roughly 85% as singletons. The sample consisted of PBMCs or T cells enriched from blood (not recorded which). Receptors were obtained from a woman younger than 45 who had been exposed to COVID-19. Both conserved end residues are part of each CDR3.

v_gene	CDR3aa
TRBV19	CASSSQTVAKNIQYF
TRBV4-3	CASSQVGTGINTIYF
TRBV2	CASSATGTGYGYTF
TRBV4-1	CASSPDRGSLYEQYF
TRBV13	CASSSGTTGNTIYF
TRBV27	CASGQVLGNTIYF
TRBV15	CATSRGDRRLNYGYTF
TRBV29-1	CSGAGRNTNEQFF
TRBV27	CASSSYRGDTQYF
TRBV4-1	CASSQTTGAYEQYF
TRBV7-9	CASRGLGRDFSDTQYF
TRBV5-1	CASSFTSWGDTQYF
TRBV2	CASRQDSPTRGGYTF
TRBV28	CASSRGEVGYTF
TRBV5-1	CASSQGQDATNEKLFF
TRBV4-2	CASSQVSGSNWEETQYF
TRBV3-1/TRBV3-2	CASSQGQGETEAFF
TRBV20-1	CSAFRGETQYF
TRBV24-1	CATSDGGLETQYF
TRBV4-3	CASSQDGVGGGYEQYF
TRBV27	CASQPAGTRSNEQFF
TRBV28	CASSYLQSHSYEQYF
TRBV25-1	CASVGYGSGNTIYF
TRBV6-5	CASSRGGGGGYTF
TRBV28	CASSPWTGWGSPLHF
TRBV6-5	CASSYSVQGSGELFF
TRBV4-2	CASSQADNSFRNSPLHF
TRBV5-1	CASSLSGGGNNEQFF
TRBV6-5	CATISGSGRVEQFF
TRBV28	CASSGTGTGGGNYGYTF
TRBV5-1	CASSSQTSSETQYF
TRBV18	CASSPRGRTETQYF
TRBV9	CASSEGTSGRYNEQFF
TRBV19	CASSPDREGEKLFF
TRBV5-1	CASSAFSQGAAEAFF
TRBV11-2	CASSPRTGVAINEKLFF
TRBV19	CASSNSLGYTF
TRBV5-1	CASSLEGFGNEKLFF
TRBV21-1	CASSDLGQGIWYEQYF
TRBV5-4	CASSSGTGSSYEQYF
TRBV30	CAWSRGTGRNQPQHF